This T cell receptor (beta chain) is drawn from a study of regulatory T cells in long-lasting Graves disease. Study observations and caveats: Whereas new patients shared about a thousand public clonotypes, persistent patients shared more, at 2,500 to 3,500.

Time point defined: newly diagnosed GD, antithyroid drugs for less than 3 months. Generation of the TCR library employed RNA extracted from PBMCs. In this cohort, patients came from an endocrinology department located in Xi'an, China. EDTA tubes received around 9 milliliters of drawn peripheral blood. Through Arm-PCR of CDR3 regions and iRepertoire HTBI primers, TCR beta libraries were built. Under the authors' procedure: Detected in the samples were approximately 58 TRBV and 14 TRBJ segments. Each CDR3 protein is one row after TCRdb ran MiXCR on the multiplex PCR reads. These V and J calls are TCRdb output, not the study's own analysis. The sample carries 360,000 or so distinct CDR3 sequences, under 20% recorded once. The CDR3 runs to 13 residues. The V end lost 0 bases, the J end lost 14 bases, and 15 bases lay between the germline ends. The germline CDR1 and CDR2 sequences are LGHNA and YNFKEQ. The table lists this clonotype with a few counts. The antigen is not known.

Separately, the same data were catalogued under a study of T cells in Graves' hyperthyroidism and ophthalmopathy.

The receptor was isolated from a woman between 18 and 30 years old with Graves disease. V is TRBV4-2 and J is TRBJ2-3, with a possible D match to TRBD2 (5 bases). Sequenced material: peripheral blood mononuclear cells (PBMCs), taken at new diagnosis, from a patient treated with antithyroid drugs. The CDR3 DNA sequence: TGTGCCAGCAGCCAAGAGGAGGAGTCCCCTTGGTATTTT. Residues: CASSQEEESPWYF.